The source of this TCR beta chain is a study of blood T cell repertoires in COVID-19 (dated by TCRdb to 2020 to 2021). Regarding the complete study: Samples from collaborators originated in the United States, Italy and Spain and spanned both the acute and convalescent phases of COVID-19. Where available, HLA class I and class II types were taken from metadata supplied by the sample provider and were not determined by assay-based typing. The dataset comprised deeply sampled blood TCRbeta repertoires from subjects exposed to, actively infected with, or recovered from COVID-19. The repertoires were released in a freely available public database meant as a resource for research on the immune response to SARS-CoV-2. The material from the prospective study consisted of cDNA or gDNA derived from T cells, B-cell-depleted T cells, or PBMCs. The samples were drawn from the first 160 participants of the ongoing ImmuneRACE study and from 950 to 1,500 subjects provided by 6 global collaborators. Nearly every sample came with metadata listing a de-identified subject ID, COVID-19 status, age in years and sex. The investigation overall reported the following: The amount of clinical and demographic metadata varied by source and participant and was provided uncurated.

Whole blood was collected in K2EDTA tubes by collaborating institutions according to the institutions' own protocols. For TCRbeta analysis, collaborators shipped samples in one of three forms: frozen whole blood, isolated PBMCs, or DNA extracted from either of those sample types. The immunoSEQ Assay, a bias-controlled multiplex PCR, was used to amplify TCRbeta CDR3 regions from genomic DNA. The study's own analysis went as follows. Nucleated cell counts per sample were estimated from amplification of reference gene primers within the assay. To quantify the absolute abundance of each unique TCRbeta CDR3 rearrangement, sequence reads were collapsed and filtered. For each sample, productive Simpson clonality was calculated as the square root of Simpson's diversity index over productive rearrangements. TCRdb holds this immuneACCESS table with in-frame rearrangements only. Some clones are missing; in checked studies, unresolved V genes explain under half, and the rest has no known cause. From that table come the V and J calls and clone size; the DNA was used to work out D and trimming. Across this sample there are about 300,000 clones, with around 80% seen only once. The biggest ten clones account for roughly 1.2% of the sample.

Of note for this clone: It lacks a known antigen. The record has no base qualities; no much larger clone is one base away.

CDR1 and CDR2 were assigned from the germline V gene (reference sequence) as SGHNT and YYREEE. The CDR3 covers 15 residues, taking in both the cysteine and the phenylalanine. Just CDR3 DNA is preserved here, 45 bases in frame from base 1. V is cut back by 5 bases and J by 10 bases, with 12 bases in the junction unmatched. The chain links TRBV5-4 with TRBJ2-1, with 10 bases matching TRBD1. This receptor was obtained from a woman in her fifties or sixties with acute or convalescent COVID-19. Sequencing was done on a sample of peripheral blood. Here is the DNA: TGTGCCAGCAGTCCCGGGACAGGGGTCTTGGGGGAGCAGTTCTTC. Its translation is CASSPGTGVLGEQFF. With the portions outside the CDR3 filled from the reference TRBV5-4 and TRBJ2-1 genes, the complete variable region becomes ETGVTQSPTHLIKTRGQQVTLRCSSQSGHNTVSWYQQALGQGPQFIFQYYREEENGRGNFPPRFSGLQFPNYSSELNVNALELDDSALYLCASSPGTGVLGEQFFGPGTRLTVL.